This T cell receptor (beta chain) was observed in a study of T-cell reconstitution after alpha-beta-depleted transplantation in children. As it was prepared, the TCRbeta library received unique molecular identifiers. TCRdb called the PCR reads again in MiXCR, with one record for every CDR3 protein. The sample shows some 640,000 distinct CDR3 sequences, roughly 15% of them seen only once. Germline CDR1 and CDR2: SEHNR and FQNEAQ (reference sequence). V lost 2 bases to trimming and J lost 4 bases, with 14 bases between them. The CDR3 has 15 residues. The origin of this receptor is a human donor who donated a stem cell graft to a child with acute myeloid leukemia. This chain uses TRBV7-9 with TRBJ1-2; D not certain. This specimen was PBMCs from the stem cell graft donor, taken from the stem cell graft. CDR3 protein: CASSLTRSRVYGYTF. The CDR3 nucleotides are TGTGCCAGCAGCTTAACTCGGTCAAGAGTCTATGGCTACACCTTC.